This entry features one TCR beta chain sequence. Assay used: immunoSEQ multiplex PCR; TCRdb lists only in-frame clones, some missing. This table has about 180,000 clones, approximately 85% appearing once. The data are from a study of blood T cell repertoires in COVID-19. CDR1 and CDR2 from the germline V gene are KGHSY and FQNENV. Between the trimmed V and J ends, which lost 5 bases and 6 bases, there was a span of 13 bases. CDR3 length: 13 amino acids. Sample: peripheral blood. The V and J genes are TRBV16 and TRBJ1-2, with D tentatively TRBD1 (6 bases). The clonotype was recovered from a woman over 75 with acute or convalescent COVID-19. In DNA, the CDR3 is TGTGCCAGCAGCTACAGGGTAGGGGATGGCTACACCTTC. This translates into CASSYRVGDGYTF.